The subject of this entry is one T cell receptor (beta chain). Antigen: not known. These data are taken from a study of beta chain features in type 1 diabetes. The wider study: All samples yielded 100 million to 140 million examined sorted cells. Study results and caveats: Type 1 diabetes patients had moderately but significantly shorter TCRB CDR3s in all four CD4+ subsets. The similarity of naive, central memory and Treg TCRB repertoires appeared greater among patients than among healthy donors.

Sorting gave populations that all exceeded 95% purity. Germline V CDR1 and CDR2: KGHSH, LQKENI. This CDR3 comprises 15 residues. Germline trimming cut 4 bases from V and 2 bases from J; bases unmatched to any gene: 6. Of the isolated RNA, all was reverse transcribed, and so the sequenced material was expressed TCRB transcripts. Sequencing was performed with immunoSEQ multiplex PCR; in TCRdb, only in-frame clones are kept and a portion is missing. The sample holds under 300,000 clones, about 14% seen once. Specimen: naive CD4+ T cells from blood. The rearrangement uses TRBV18 and TRBJ2-3; 7 bases align to TRBD1. The receptor was isolated from a man aged 25 to 40 with type 1 diabetes. CDR3 DNA: TGTGCCAGCTCACTTTTGACAGGGAACACAGATACGCAGTATTTT. This codes for CASSLLTGNTDTQYF.